The clone carrying this TCR beta chain was found many times. TCR beta CDR3 regions were amplified from RNA transcripts. Carried out on the TCR CDR3, a first-round RT-PCR used the HTBI primer set. TCRdb re-analysed the multiplex PCR reads in MiXCR, keeping a single row per CDR3 protein. Of about 300,000 distinct CDR3 sequences in the sample, roughly 19% are singletons; the top ten hold under 40%. The record originates from a study of T cells in Graves' hyperthyroidism and ophthalmopathy. Germline-derived CDR1 and CDR2 are SEHNR and FQNEAQ (reference sequence). With 0 bases removed from V and 5 bases from J, the gap between germline ends came to 10 bases. The CDR3 totals 14 residues.

This chain links TRBV7-9 with TRBJ2-5; unclear D gene. Material: blood. The receptor comes from a man between 45 and 60 years old with Graves' ophthalmopathy. Here the CDR3 DNA reads TGTGCCAGCAGCTTAGCGAGTGCGCGGGAGACCCAGTACTTC. The encoded protein is CASSLASARETQYF.